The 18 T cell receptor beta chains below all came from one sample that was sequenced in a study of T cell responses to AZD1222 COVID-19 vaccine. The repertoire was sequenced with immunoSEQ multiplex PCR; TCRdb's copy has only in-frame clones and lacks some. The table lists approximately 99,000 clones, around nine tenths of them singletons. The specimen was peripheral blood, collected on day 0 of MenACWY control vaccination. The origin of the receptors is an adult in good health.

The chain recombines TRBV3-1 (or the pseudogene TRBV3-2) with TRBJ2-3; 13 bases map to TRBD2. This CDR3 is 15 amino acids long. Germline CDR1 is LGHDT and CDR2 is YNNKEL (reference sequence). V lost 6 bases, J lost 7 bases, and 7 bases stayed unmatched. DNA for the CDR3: TGTGCCAGCAGTTCGACTAGCGGGGGGATTAATACGCAGTATTTT. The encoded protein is CASSSTSGGINTQYF.

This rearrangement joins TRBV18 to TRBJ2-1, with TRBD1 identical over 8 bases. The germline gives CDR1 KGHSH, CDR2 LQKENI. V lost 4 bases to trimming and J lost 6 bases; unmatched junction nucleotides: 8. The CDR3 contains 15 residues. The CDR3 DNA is TGTGCCAGCTCACTAGGACAGGGTAGTTCCAATGAGCAGTTCTTC. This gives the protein CASSLGQGSSNEQFF. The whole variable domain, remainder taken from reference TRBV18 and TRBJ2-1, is NAGVMQNPRHLVRRRGQEARLRCSPMKGHSHVYWYRQLPEEGLKFMVYLQKENIIDESGMPKERFSAEFPKEGPSILRIQQVVRGDSAAYFCASSLGQGSSNEQFFGPGTRLTVL.

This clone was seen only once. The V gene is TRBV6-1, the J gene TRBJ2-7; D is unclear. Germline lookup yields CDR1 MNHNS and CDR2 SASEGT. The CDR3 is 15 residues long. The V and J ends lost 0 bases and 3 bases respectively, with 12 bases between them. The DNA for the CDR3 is TGTGCCAGCAGTGAAGCGGTGGGTTGGGGCTACGAGCAGTACTTC. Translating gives CASSEAVGWGYEQYF.

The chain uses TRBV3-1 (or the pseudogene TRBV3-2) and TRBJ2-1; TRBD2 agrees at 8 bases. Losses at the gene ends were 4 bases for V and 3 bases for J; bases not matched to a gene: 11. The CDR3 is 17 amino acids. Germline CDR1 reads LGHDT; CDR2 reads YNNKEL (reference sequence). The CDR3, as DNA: TGTGCCAGCAGCCCCCTCTCGGGAACTAGCGGCTACAATGAGCAGTTCTTC. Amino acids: CASSPLSGTSGYNEQFF.

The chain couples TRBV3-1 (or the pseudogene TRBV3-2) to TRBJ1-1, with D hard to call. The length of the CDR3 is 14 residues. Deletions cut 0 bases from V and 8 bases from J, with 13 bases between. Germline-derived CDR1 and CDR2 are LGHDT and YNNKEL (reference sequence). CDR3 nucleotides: TGTGCCAGCAGCCAAGAACCTCGAACTGCGGAAGCTTTCTTT. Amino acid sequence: CASSQEPRTAEAFF.

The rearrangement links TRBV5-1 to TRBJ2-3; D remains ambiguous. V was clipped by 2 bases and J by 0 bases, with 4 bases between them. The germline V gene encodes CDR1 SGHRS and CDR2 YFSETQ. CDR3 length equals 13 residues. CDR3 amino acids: CASSFSSTDTQYF. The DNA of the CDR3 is TGCGCCAGCAGCTTTTCTAGCACAGATACGCAGTATTTT.

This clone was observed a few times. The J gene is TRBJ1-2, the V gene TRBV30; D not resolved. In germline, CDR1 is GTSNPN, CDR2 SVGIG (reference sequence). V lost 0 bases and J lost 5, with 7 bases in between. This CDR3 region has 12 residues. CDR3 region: CAWSVGLYGYTF. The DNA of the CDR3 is TGTGCCTGGAGTGTAGGGCTGTATGGCTACACCTTC.

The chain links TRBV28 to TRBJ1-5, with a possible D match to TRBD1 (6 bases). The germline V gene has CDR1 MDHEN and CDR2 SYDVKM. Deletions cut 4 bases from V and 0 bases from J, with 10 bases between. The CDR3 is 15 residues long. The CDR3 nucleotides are TGTGCCAGCAGTTCCCCCAGGGGTAGCAATCAGCCCCAGCATTTT. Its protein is CASSSPRGSNQPQHF.

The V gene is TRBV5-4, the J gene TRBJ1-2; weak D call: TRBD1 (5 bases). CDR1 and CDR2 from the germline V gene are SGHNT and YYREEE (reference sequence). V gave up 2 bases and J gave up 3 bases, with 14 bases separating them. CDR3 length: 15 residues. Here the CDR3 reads CASSFSGGDYYGYTF. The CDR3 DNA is TGTGCCAGCAGCTTCTCTGGGGGTGACTACTATGGCTACACCTTC.

The DNA of the CDR3 is TGCGCCAGCAGCTTGGGTCGGGGGGAAGACACTGAAGCTTTCTTT. This codes for CASSLGRGEDTEAFF. V is TRBV5-1 and J is TRBJ1-1, with D maybe TRBD1 (5 bases). V lost 0 bases to trimming and J lost 3 bases, with 12 bases between them. Germline CDR1 reads SGHRS; CDR2 reads YFSETQ. The CDR3 runs 15 residues.

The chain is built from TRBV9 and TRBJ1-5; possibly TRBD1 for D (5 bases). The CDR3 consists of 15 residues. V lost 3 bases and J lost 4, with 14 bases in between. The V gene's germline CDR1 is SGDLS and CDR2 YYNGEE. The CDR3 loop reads CASSGTGQKNQPQHF. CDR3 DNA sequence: TGTGCCAGCAGCGGAACGGGGCAGAAGAATCAGCCCCAGCATTTT.

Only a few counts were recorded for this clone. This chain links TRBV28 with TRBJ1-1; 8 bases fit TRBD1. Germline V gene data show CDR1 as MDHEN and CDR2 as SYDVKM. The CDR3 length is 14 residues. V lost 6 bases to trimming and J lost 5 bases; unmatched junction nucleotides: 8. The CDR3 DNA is TGTGCCAGCAGCCGGACAGGGTCGGGTACTGAAGCTTTCTTT. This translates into CASSRTGSGTEAFF.

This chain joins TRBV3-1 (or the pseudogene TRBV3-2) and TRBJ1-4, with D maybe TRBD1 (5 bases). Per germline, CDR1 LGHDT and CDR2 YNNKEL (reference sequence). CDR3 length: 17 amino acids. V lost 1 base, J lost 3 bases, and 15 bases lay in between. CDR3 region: CASSQGIHRGPNEKLFF. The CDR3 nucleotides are TGTGCCAGCAGCCAAGGAATACATCGGGGCCCTAATGAAAAACTGTTTTTT.

The CDR3 is CASRLGFQETQYF. DNA of the CDR3: TGTGCAAGTCGCTTAGGGTTCCAAGAGACCCAGTACTTC. The gene calls are TRBV12-2 and TRBJ2-5. TRBV12-2 is described as a pseudogene. There are 13 residues in the CDR3.

The CDR3 protein is CASSQPDRGGLYNEQFF. The CDR3 DNA sequence: TGCGCCAGCAGCCAGCCCGACCGGGGGGGGCTTTACAATGAGCAGTTCTTC. The chain couples TRBV4-1 to TRBJ2-1; 8 bases match TRBD2. The V and J ends lost 3 bases and 4 bases, in that order; junction bases with no gene match: 11. The germline CDR1 and CDR2 sequences are MGHRA and YSYEKL. The CDR3 has 17 amino acids.

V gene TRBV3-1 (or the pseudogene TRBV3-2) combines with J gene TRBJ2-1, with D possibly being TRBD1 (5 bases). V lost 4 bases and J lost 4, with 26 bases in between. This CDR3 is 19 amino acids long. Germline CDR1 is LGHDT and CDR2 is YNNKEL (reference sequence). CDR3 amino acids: CASSPQLQVDRRLYNEQFF. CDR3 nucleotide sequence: TGTGCCAGCAGCCCCCAGCTCCAGGTAGACAGAAGACTTTACAATGAGCAGTTCTTC.

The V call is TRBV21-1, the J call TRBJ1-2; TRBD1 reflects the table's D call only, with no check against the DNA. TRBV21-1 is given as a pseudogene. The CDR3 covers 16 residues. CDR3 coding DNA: TGTGCCAGCCCTGACAGTTCAAGAGGCTCAGGTTATGGCTACACCTTC. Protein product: CASPDSSRGSGYGYTF.

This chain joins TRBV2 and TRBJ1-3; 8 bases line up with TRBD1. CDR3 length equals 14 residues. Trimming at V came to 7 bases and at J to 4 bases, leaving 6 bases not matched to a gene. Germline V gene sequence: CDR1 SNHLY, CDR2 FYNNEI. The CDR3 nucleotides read TGTGCCAGCACTCTAGACAGGGGAGGAAACACCATATATTTT. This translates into CASTLDRGGNTIYF.